The 16 T cell receptor beta chains in this list originate from one sample, sequenced in a study of PD-1 blockade in classical Hodgkin lymphoma. Brentuximab vedotin exposure varied, and every patient relapsed after autologous stem cell transplantation. Sequencing was performed with immunoSEQ multiplex PCR; in TCRdb, only in-frame clones are kept and a portion is missing. The data contain over 35,000 clones, approximately 86% of them singletons. The source was peripheral blood mononuclear cells (PBMCs), collected before the second cycle of nivolumab. These receptor sequences come from a human donor with classical Hodgkin lymphoma.

This clone was recorded only once. The chain joins TRBV7-2 to TRBJ2-7; 8 bases align to TRBD1. The CDR3 has 16 amino acids. V was pared by 0 bases and J by 2 bases, with 6 bases of the junction left unmatched. Germline CDR1 and CDR2: SGHTA and FQGNSA. CDR3 in DNA: TGTGCCAGCAGCTTAGCGGGCAGGGGGCGTACCTACGAGCAGTACTTC. It translates to CASSLAGRGRTYEQYF.

This chain uses TRBV5-1 with TRBJ2-7, with D perhaps matching TRBD1 (5 bases). Trimming took 4 bases from V and 3 from J, leaving 20 bases between them. The CDR3 totals 16 residues. Germline lookup yields CDR1 SGHRS and CDR2 YFSETQ. CDR3 sequence reads: CASSPWGGRVNYEQYF. The CDR3 DNA reads TGCGCCAGCAGCCCCTGGGGCGGCAGGGTGAACTACGAGCAGTACTTC.

J is TRBJ1-6 and V is TRBV5-1; 10 bases agree with TRBD1. This CDR3 has 15 amino acids. V lost 2 bases to trimming and J lost 10 bases; unmatched junction nucleotides: 6. Germline CDR1 SGHRS, CDR2 YFSETQ. CDR3 in amino acids: CASSLPGQGSSPLHF. The CDR3 region has the DNA TGCGCCAGCAGCTTACCGGGACAGGGGTCCTCACCCCTCCACTTT.

The chain couples TRBV2 to TRBJ2-1; 10 bases match TRBD2. CDR3 length equals 14 residues. Germline trimming cut 3 bases from V and 9 bases from J; bases unmatched to any gene: 5. Per the germline V gene, CDR1 is SNHLY and CDR2 is FYNNEI. Here the CDR3 reads CASSDWGLAPEQFF. CDR3 nucleotide sequence: TGTGCCAGCAGTGATTGGGGACTAGCGCCTGAGCAGTTCTTC. Based on the CDR3 plus reference TRBV2 and TRBJ2-1, the full variable domain is EPEVTQTPSHQVTQMGQEVILRCVPISNHLYFYWYRQILGQKVEFLVSFYNNEISEKSEIFDDQFSVERPDGSNFTLKIRSTKLEDSAMYFCASSDWGLAPEQFFGPGTRLTVL.

The rearrangement uses TRBV11-2 and TRBJ2-3; no reliable D call. Germline V CDR1 and CDR2: SGHAT, FQNNGV. The V end was cut by 3 bases, the J end by 0 bases, with 7 bases between. The CDR3 is 14 residues long. CDR3 loop: CASSFDDSTDTQYF. The CDR3 DNA reads TGTGCCAGCAGCTTTGACGACAGCACAGATACGCAGTATTTT. The complete variable domain, with remaining parts taken from reference TRBV11-2 and TRBJ2-3, reads EAGVAQSPRYKIIEKRQSVAFWCNPISGHATLYWYQQILGQGPKLLIQFQNNGVVDDSQLPKDRFSAERLKGVDSTLKIQPAKLEDSAVYLCASSFDDSTDTQYFGPGTRLTVL.

Here the CDR3 DNA reads TGCGCCAGCAGCTGGGGCCAGACGGGGGCCTACAATGAGCAGTTCTTC. This encodes CASSWGQTGAYNEQFF. The chain combines TRBV5-1 with TRBJ2-1; D might be TRBD2 (6 bases). Germline V gene data show CDR1 as SGHRS and CDR2 as YFSETQ. Trimming removed 3 bases from V and 2 bases from J, with 15 bases in between. CDR3 size: 16 residues.

This chain uses TRBV27 with TRBJ2-3; D remains ambiguous. The CDR3 has 17 amino acids. V was cut by 5 bases and J by 1 base, with 19 bases left in between. Germline assignment: CDR1 MNHEY and CDR2 SMNVEV (reference sequence). As DNA, the CDR3 is TGTGCCAGCAGTCTACACCAGACTCGTGCGGGCACAGATACGCAGTATTTT. Its protein product is CASSLHQTRAGTDTQYF.

The sample holds a few counts of this clone. This rearrangement joins TRBV27 to TRBJ2-1; D may be TRBD1 (5 bases). The CDR3 contains 14 residues. Germline V CDR1 and CDR2: MNHEY, SMNVEV (reference sequence). V was trimmed by 7 bases and J by 8 bases, leaving 18 bases between them. CDR3 region: CASTLVYGADEQFF. For the CDR3, the DNA is TGTGCCAGCACCCTGGTGTATGGGGCCGATGAGCAGTTCTTC.

This chain connects TRBV4-2 to TRBJ1-5; D is ambiguous. Per germline, CDR1 LGHNA and CDR2 YNFKEQ. The V end was cut by 2 bases, the J end by 2 bases, with 10 bases between. The CDR3 sequence is 15 residues long. CDR3 residues: CASSQFESGNQPQHF. CDR3 in DNA: TGTGCCAGCAGCCAATTCGAGAGCGGCAATCAGCCCCAGCATTTT.

This clone was observed a few times. The genes are TRBV27 and TRBJ2-5; D might be TRBD2 (7 bases). Between the trimmed V and J ends, which lost 5 bases and 5 bases, there was a span of 18 bases. The germline V gene encodes CDR1 MNHEY and CDR2 SMNVEV (reference sequence). This CDR3 is 15 amino acids long. CDR3 DNA: TGTGCCAGCAGTCCTAACGGGGGGCTAGAGGAGACCCAGTACTTC. It yields the protein CASSPNGGLEETQYF.

The chain employs TRBV7-9 and TRBJ2-3, with 8 positions matching TRBD2. The CDR3 loop spans 16 amino acids. From germline, CDR1 is SEHNR and CDR2 FQNEAQ (reference sequence). J lost 5 bases, V lost 4 bases, and 11 bases had no gene match. The CDR3 DNA reads TGTGCCAGCAGCTCCACAGTAGCGGGAACAAAAGATACGCAGTATTTT. Translated: CASSSTVAGTKDTQYF.

V and J are TRBV4-2 and TRBJ2-2; D ambiguous. The germline CDR1 and CDR2 sequences are LGHNA and YNFKEQ. The CDR3 is 15 residues long. The V end lost 6 bases, the J end lost 6 bases, and 17 bases lay between the germline ends. The CDR3 bases are TGTGCCAGCAGTCCGAGAACACTACAGTCCGGGGAGCTGTTTTTT. Encoded protein: CASSPRTLQSGELFF.

Only a few counts were recorded for this clone. The chain couples TRBV5-1 to TRBJ2-5; 8 positions match TRBD2. J lost 1 base, V lost 1 base, and 3 bases had no gene match. Germline loops: CDR1 SGHRS, CDR2 YFSETQ. The CDR3 loop spans 15 amino acids. Written as DNA, the CDR3 is TGCGCCAGCAGCTTGCTAGCGGGTATCCAAGAGACCCAGTACTTC. Protein product: CASSLLAGIQETQYF. Complete variable domain (other parts from reference TRBV5-1 and TRBJ2-5): KAGVTQTPRYLIKTRGQQVTLSCSPISGHRSVSWYQQTPGQGLQFLFEYFSETQRNKGNFPGRFSGRQFSNSRSEMNVSTLELGDSALYLCASSLLAGIQETQYFGPGTRLLVL.

The CDR3 is CASTDSRQRLRRKSQHF. The CDR3 nucleotides read TGTGCCAGCACGGACAGTAGACAGAGGCTTAGACGAAAGTCCCAGCATTTT. The chain has TRBV9 and TRBJ1-5; D is possibly TRBD1 (6 bases). The CDR3 is made up of 17 amino acids. Trimming cost V 6 bases and J 11 bases, with 30 bases left between them. In germline, CDR1 is SGDLS, CDR2 YYNGEE.

Here the CDR3 reads CASRHPGQRVVDGYTF. The CDR3 DNA reads TGCGCCAGCAGGCATCCGGGACAACGTGTAGTGGATGGCTACACCTTC. This chain joins TRBV4-1 and TRBJ1-2, with D possibly matching TRBD1 (6 bases). Looked up from germline, CDR1 is MGHRA and CDR2 is YSYEKL. The CDR3 totals 16 residues. The germline V and J ends were trimmed by 6 bases and 6 bases, with 23 bases remaining between them.

This clone was observed a single time. V is TRBV6-5 and J is TRBJ1-1, with TRBD1 matching over 9 bases. CDR1 is MNHEY, CDR2 SVGAGI, per germline. V lost 6 bases and J lost 4; bases outside the gene matches: 6. This CDR3 region has 14 residues. The CDR3 DNA is TGTGCCAGCAGGTCACAGGGGGCGGGCACTGAAGCTTTCTTT. Its translation is CASRSQGAGTEAFF.